Described below is a single T cell receptor (beta chain) sequence and its context. The data are from a study of blood T cell repertoires in COVID-19. As originally analysed: Amplification from reference gene primers served as the basis for estimated nucleated cell counts. Assay used: immunoSEQ multiplex PCR; TCRdb lists only in-frame clones, some missing. From that table come the V and J calls and clone size; the DNA was used to work out D and trimming. The profile shows hundreds of thousands of clones, around 84% of them singletons. Trimming removed 4 bases from V and 5 bases from J; junction bases left unmatched: 9. Germline-derived CDR1 and CDR2 are SGHTA and FQGNSA. This CDR3 contains 16 residues.

The TCR originated in a man aged 70-80 years with acute or convalescent COVID-19. Sequenced sample: peripheral blood. The chain couples TRBV7-2 to TRBJ2-5, with 11 bases that match TRBD2. The CDR3 reads CASSSRRLAGMETQYF. The CDR3 nucleotides are TGTGCCAGCAGCTCCCGTAGACTAGCGGGGATGGAGACCCAGTACTTC.